This TCR beta chain was recorded in a study of blood T cells in healthy people across ages. Study-level findings and limits: Naive CD4+ cell counts and diversity both ran higher in long-lived than in aged donors.

Each of the donors had 9 to 10 milliliters of peripheral blood drawn into EDTA-treated Vacutainer tubes. Isolation recovered at least 6.5 million PBMCs from every sample. A remark on this clonotype: The antigen is undetermined. Compared with germline, one end of the junction differs, possibly owing to a read error.

The CDR3 is 15 residues long. Germline V CDR1 and CDR2: GTSNPN, SVGIG (reference sequence). Together with a sample-barcoded 5' primer, a J-beta primer mix was included in a second PCR lasting roughly 6 to 12 cycles. In TCRdb, the 5' RACE reads were re-called with MiXCR into one record per CDR3 protein. This sample has more than 800,000 distinct CDR3 sequences, with around 30% found just once. This chain uses TRBV30 with TRBJ1-2, with no clear D. The sequence was collected from an elderly woman in good health. The source material was blood. The chain's CDR3 is CAWSRGRSPNYGYAF. CDR3 coding DNA: TGTGCCTGGAGTAGAGGACGGAGCCCCAACTATGGCTACGCCTTC.